This TCR beta chain was recorded in a study of cytomegalovirus exposure and HLA in healthy donors (dated by TCRdb to 2016 to 2017). For the study in its entirety: According to a later analysis, the 120 or so validation repertoires were produced on the same platform as the approximately 620 repertoires of the first cohort. The study aimed to test whether signatures of past pathogen exposure could be identified by cataloging public T cell receptors. The study combined high-throughput TCR immunosequencing, statistical association of individual TCRs with disease status, and machine learning to predict cytomegalovirus infection status. Along with the roughly 700-subject first cohort, a separate validation cohort of over a hundred different subjects was used.

The library came from the immunoSEQ multiplex PCR assay. For the original study's pipeline: A statistical classification framework was built to diagnose cytomegalovirus status from the catalog of TCR beta chain sequences. The table comes from immuneACCESS by way of TCRdb, which keeps in-frame sequences with V and J called. Part of the clones is missing from these tables; in studies checked, under half for an unresolved V gene and the rest for unknown reasons. From that table come the V and J calls and clone size; the DNA was used to work out D and trimming. Across this sample there are 150,000 to 200,000 clones, with about 81% seen only once. The ten largest account for 0.95% to 1.5% of the sample. Of note for this clone: Its antigen is still unknown. It has no much larger one-base neighbor in the sample; base qualities were not kept.

Separate from the roughly 630-subject first cohort, the validation cohort of 120 subjects was the group to which the donors belonged. The investigation overall reported the following: In vitro tests confirmed that a few of the cytomegalovirus-associated TCR beta chains recognize cytomegalovirus antigens. The classifier was reported to diagnose cytomegalovirus status with high specificity and sensitivity in both the original cohort and the validation cohort. Most TCR sequences were seen in very few donors, while some public TCRs were found in many individuals. A later analysis found that TCRs clustered in the first cohort also tended to co-occur in the 120 validation repertoires, with roughly 95% of cluster scores above 0. All 120 or so repertoires were used to score co-occurrence in the validation cohort in a later analysis, because that analysis had no HLA typing for the cohort. The study gave a list of some 150 TCR beta chains associated with cytomegalovirus. The authors suggested that the approach could potentially be generalized to other disease states and immunological phenotypes.

The TCR originated in a woman in her twenties or thirties in good health and CMV-seronegative. The sequencing input was PBMCs.

In nucleotide form, the sequence is TGTGCCAGCAGCCAAGAGAGGGGGACTGAAGCTTTCTTT. It encodes CASSQERGTEAFF. The sequence links TRBV4-2 to TRBJ1-1; perhaps TRBD1 is the D gene, with 6 bases matching. At the junction V is shortened by 0 bases and J by 5 bases, with 7 bases in between. Per the germline V gene, LGHNA is the CDR1 and YNFKEQ is the CDR2. Inclusive of the bounding cysteine and phenylalanine, the CDR3 is 13 residues long. Of all the DNA, just the CDR3 is kept, 39 bases in frame from base 1.